These 21 T cell receptor beta chains came from one sample sequenced in a study of OX40 agonist ivuxolimab in advanced cancers. Using immunoSEQ multiplex PCR, the repertoire was profiled, and TCRdb retains in-frame clones only, with some absent. The profile shows 65,000 to 95,000 clones, 88% of them singletons. The sample here was CD4+ or CD8+ T cells sorted from blood, taken in a trial of the OX40 agonist ivuxolimab. These TCRs come from an adult with an advanced solid tumor such as melanoma, head and neck, liver or kidney cancer.

The J gene is TRBJ2-7, the V gene TRBV6-4, with D perhaps matching TRBD1 (6 bases). Per the germline V gene, CDR1 is MRHNA and CDR2 is SNTAGT. V gave up 3 bases and J gave up 9 bases, with 18 bases separating them. CDR3 size: 14 residues. The CDR3 sequence is CASSEGTGTGGQYF. The CDR3 coding sequence is TGTGCCAGCAGTGAGGGTACAGGGACGGGCGGGCAGTACTTC.

This chain connects TRBV9 to TRBJ2-2; D may be TRBD2 (6 bases). Trimming removed 4 bases from V and 5 bases from J, with 15 bases in between. Looked up from germline, CDR1 is SGDLS and CDR2 is YYNGEE. The CDR3 runs to 15 residues. CDR3 residues: CASSSRAGTTGELFF. CDR3 DNA sequence: TGTGCCAGCAGCTCAAGGGCGGGGACGACCGGGGAGCTGTTTTTT. Full variable domain (remainder filled in from reference TRBV9 and TRBJ2-2): DSGVTQTPKHLITATGQRVTLRCSPRSGDLSVYWYQQSLDQGLQFLIQYYNGEERAKGNILERFSAQQFPDLHSELNLSSLELGDSALYFCASSSRAGTTGELFFGEGSRLTVL.

This chain joins TRBV7-3 and TRBJ2-5, with 11 bases fitting TRBD2. CDR3 size: 17 residues. The trim removed 5 bases at V and 1 base at J, leaving 9 bases unmatched. Germline V gene data show CDR1 as SGHTA and CDR2 as FQGTGA. Here the CDR3 reads CASSIGLAGSFQETQYF. CDR3 nucleotide sequence: TGTGCCAGCAGCATCGGACTAGCGGGCTCCTTCCAAGAGACCCAGTACTTC.

In this sample, this clone turned up a few times. The chain combines TRBV18 with TRBJ1-1; 11 nucleotides align to TRBD1. With 5 bases clipped from V and 3 bases from J, the junction kept 8 bases outside the gene matches. This CDR3 spans 16 amino acids. Germline CDR1 reads KGHSH; CDR2 reads LQKENI. CDR3 coding DNA: TGTGCCAGCTCATGGATTGGACAGGGGGCTTACACTGAAGCTTTCTTT. As protein: CASSWIGQGAYTEAFF.

This chain connects TRBV5-6 to TRBJ2-7; a possible D gene is TRBD2 (6 bases). The ends were cut back, 4 bases at V and 7 bases at J, with 9 bases in the middle. Per germline, CDR1 SGHDT and CDR2 YYEEEE. There are 11 residues in the CDR3. CDR3 in amino acids: CASSLGGEQYF. CDR3 coding DNA: TGTGCCAGCAGCCTTGGGGGGGAGCAGTACTTC.

This clone was observed a handful of times. This chain connects TRBV6-1 to TRBJ1-4, with D perhaps matching TRBD1 (5 bases). This CDR3 is built from 14 residues. Trimming removed 6 bases from V and 4 bases from J, with 12 bases in between. The germline gives CDR1 MNHNS, CDR2 SASEGT. DNA for the CDR3: TGTGCCAGCAGAGGGACCGCGGGTAATGAAAAACTGTTTTTT. This codes for CASRGTAGNEKLFF.

The chain couples TRBV6-6 to TRBJ1-1; D gene uncertain. The V gene's germline CDR1 is MNHNY and CDR2 SVGAGI (reference sequence). This CDR3 spans 15 amino acids. V was trimmed by 7 bases and J by 1 base, leaving 16 bases between them. For the CDR3, the DNA is TGTGCCAGCAACCTCCTGGGGAGGGAGAACACTGAAGCTTTCTTT. As protein: CASNLLGRENTEAFF.

Regarding this clone: The same CDR3 is also encoded by other DNA sequences in this sample. The chain joins TRBV4-3 to TRBJ2-2; D gene unclear. The V and J ends lost 0 bases and 5 bases respectively, with 7 bases between them. The length of the CDR3 is 14 residues. The germline gives CDR1 LGHNA, CDR2 YSLEER. The CDR3 is CASSQDGGTGELFF. Written as DNA, the CDR3 is TGCGCCAGCAGCCAAGATGGCGGTACCGGGGAGCTGTTTTTT.

The V gene is TRBV6-5, the J gene TRBJ2-7; 7 bases are a match to TRBD1. The CDR3 is 14 residues long. From germline, CDR1 is MNHEY and CDR2 SVGAGI. Trimming took 7 bases from V and 0 from J; bases not matched to a gene: 6. Here the CDR3 DNA reads TGTGCCAGCAAGCCCGGGACAGCCTCCTACGAGCAGTACTTC. Protein product: CASKPGTASYEQYF.

This clone was seen once. The J gene is TRBJ2-5, the V gene TRBV5-1, with 13 bases lining up with TRBD2. J gave up 4 bases and V 1 base, and 4 bases lay outside the gene matches. This CDR3 has 16 amino acids. CDR1 and CDR2 (germline): SGHRS, YFSETQ. This CDR3 reads CASSLRTSGSPETQYF. CDR3 DNA sequence: TGCGCCAGCAGCTTGAGGACTAGCGGGAGTCCAGAGACCCAGTACTTC.

The V gene is TRBV30, the J gene TRBJ2-2, with D uncertain. Germline assignment: CDR1 GTSNPN and CDR2 SVGIG (reference sequence). The CDR3 length is 13 residues. V was shortened by 2 bases and J by 0 bases, with 4 bases between the two germline ends. The CDR3 here is CAWSHANTGELFF. The CDR3 DNA sequence: TGTGCCTGGAGTCACGCGAACACCGGGGAGCTGTTTTTT.

J is TRBJ1-5 and V is TRBV28, with a possible D match to TRBD1 (6 bases). The CDR3 loop spans 13 amino acids. V was clipped by 6 bases and J by 7 bases, with 13 bases between them. Germline CDR1 reads MDHEN; CDR2 reads SYDVKM. CDR3 sequence reads: CASRGWDNQPQHF. The CDR3 bases are TGTGCCAGCAGGGGTTGGGACAACCAGCCCCAGCATTTT.

The J gene is TRBJ1-6, the V gene TRBV6-1, with D maybe TRBD1 (6 bases). The V gene's germline CDR1 is MNHNS and CDR2 SASEGT. V was pared by 0 bases and J by 10 bases, with 13 bases between. The CDR3 has 15 residues. The CDR3 nucleotides read TGTGCCAGCAGTGAAGCCCTAAGGGGGGAATCACCCCTCCACTTT. Translation gives CASSEALRGESPLHF.

Remarks on this clone: The junction shows a germline mismatch at one end, possibly a read error. V is TRBV6-1 and J is TRBJ1-2; 7 bases agree with TRBD1. This CDR3 has 15 residues. The germline gives CDR1 MNHNS, CDR2 SASEGT. The DNA of the CDR3 is TGTGCCAGCAGACCCCCGACAGGGAACTCCTATCGCTACACCTTC. Amino acids: CASRPPTGNSYRYTF.

The chain carries TRBV29-1 and TRBJ1-4, with unresolved D. The CDR3 is 13 amino acids. Germline V gene lookup returns CDR1 SQVTM and CDR2 ANQGSEA. The ends were cut back, 4 bases at V and 5 bases at J, with 11 bases in the middle. The CDR3 coding sequence is TGCAGCGTTGGAGGTTTGACGAATGAAAAACTGTTTTTT. This sequence encodes CSVGGLTNEKLFF.

This clone occurred a few times. The rearrangement links TRBV28 to TRBJ2-7; 8 bases agree with TRBD1. CDR3 length equals 16 residues. V gave up 2 bases and J gave up 2 bases; unmatched junction bases: 8. CDR1 and CDR2 from the germline V gene are MDHEN and SYDVKM. For the CDR3, the DNA is TGTGCCAGCAGTTTAATAGCCCCGGGACAGGCCTACGAGCAGTACTTC. It encodes CASSLIAPGQAYEQYF.

The V and J genes are TRBV19 and TRBJ2-7; no reliable D call. Germline-derived CDR1 and CDR2 are LNHDA and SQIVND (reference sequence). The CDR3 extends over 13 amino acids. V lost 1 base to trimming and J lost 5 bases, with 9 bases between them. The CDR3, as DNA: TGTGCCAGTAGTATAGGATCCCGCCACGAGCAGTACTTC. It is translated as CASSIGSRHEQYF.

The chain combines TRBV28 with TRBJ1-4; 8 nucleotides line up with TRBD1. The V segment lost 9 bases and the J segment 3 bases; nucleotides outside the gene matches: 6. Germline CDR1 reads MDHEN; CDR2 reads SYDVKM. CDR3 length: 14 residues. The CDR3, as DNA: TGTGCCAGTGGAATGACAGGGGCTAATGAAAAACTGTTTTTT. Its translation: CASGMTGANEKLFF.

The chain couples TRBV2 to TRBJ1-5; no clear D gene. V lost 4 bases, J lost 2 bases, and 9 bases lay in between. Germline V lookup: CDR1 SNHLY, CDR2 FYNNEI. The CDR3 length is 14 residues. This CDR3 reads CASSVRWGNQPQHF. The CDR3 DNA reads as TGTGCCAGCAGTGTGAGGTGGGGCAATCAGCCCCAGCATTTT.

This clone was seen a handful of times. The chain couples TRBV6-5 to TRBJ1-1; TRBD1 might be the D (5 bases). Trimming removed 6 bases at V and 1 base at J, with 15 bases between. Germline-derived CDR1 and CDR2 are MNHEY and SVGAGI. The CDR3 is 15 residues long. The CDR3: CASRTSQGANTEAFF. DNA of the CDR3: TGTGCCAGCAGAACCTCTCAAGGGGCGAACACTGAAGCTTTCTTT.

V and J are TRBV30 and TRBJ2-7; 7 bases agree with TRBD2. Per germline, CDR1 GTSNPN and CDR2 SVGIG (reference sequence). The CDR3 covers 12 residues. With 3 bases clipped from V and 7 bases from J, the junction kept 6 bases outside the gene matches. CDR3 in amino acids: CAWRAGVGEQYF. CDR3 coding DNA: TGTGCCTGGAGGGCGGGGGTGGGGGAGCAGTACTTC. The full variable domain, rest sourced from reference TRBV30 and TRBJ2-7, is SQTIHQWPATLVQPVGSPLSLECTVEGTSNPNLYWYRQAAGRGLQLLFYSVGIGQISSEVPQNLSASRPQDRQFILSSKKLLLSDSGFYLCAWRAGVGEQYFGPGTRLTVT.